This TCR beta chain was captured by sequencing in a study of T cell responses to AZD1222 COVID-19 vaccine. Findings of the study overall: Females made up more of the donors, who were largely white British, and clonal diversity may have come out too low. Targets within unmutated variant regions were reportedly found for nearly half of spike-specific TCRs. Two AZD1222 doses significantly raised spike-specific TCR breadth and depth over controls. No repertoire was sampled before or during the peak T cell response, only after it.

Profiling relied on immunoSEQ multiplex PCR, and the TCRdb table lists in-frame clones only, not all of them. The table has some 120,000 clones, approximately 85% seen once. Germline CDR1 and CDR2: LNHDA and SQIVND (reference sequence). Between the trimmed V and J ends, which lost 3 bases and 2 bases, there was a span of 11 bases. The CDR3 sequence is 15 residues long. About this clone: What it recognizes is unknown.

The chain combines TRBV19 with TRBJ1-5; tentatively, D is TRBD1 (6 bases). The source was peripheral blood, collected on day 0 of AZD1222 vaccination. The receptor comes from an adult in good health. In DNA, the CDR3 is TGTGCCAGTAGTATGTGGGGGGCCGGCAATCAGCCCCAGCATTTT. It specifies CASSMWGAGNQPQHF.